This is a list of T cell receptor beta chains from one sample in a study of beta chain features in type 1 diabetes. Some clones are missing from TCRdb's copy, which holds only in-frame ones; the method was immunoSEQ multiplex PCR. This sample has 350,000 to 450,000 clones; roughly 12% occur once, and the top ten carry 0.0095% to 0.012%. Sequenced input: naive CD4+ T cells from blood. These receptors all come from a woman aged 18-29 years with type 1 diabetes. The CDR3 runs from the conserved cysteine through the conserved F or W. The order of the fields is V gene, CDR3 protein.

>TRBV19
CASSIVVQGAYEQYF
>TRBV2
CASSERQIGSHYEQYF
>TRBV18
CASSGQVQETQYF
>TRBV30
CAWGQGSTDTQYF
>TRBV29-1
CSATGLAGGQSSYNEQFF
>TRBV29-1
CSVAPRLAELQETQYF
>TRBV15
CATSRDIRLAGEDNEQFF
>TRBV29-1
CSVHPAAGRDTEAFF
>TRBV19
CASSPVDRGHSPLHF
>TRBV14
CASSQDSGTGYRETQYF
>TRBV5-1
CASSWSPPGQGRSYEQYF
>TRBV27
CASSLVGLADYNEQFF
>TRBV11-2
CASSPGFNTEAFF
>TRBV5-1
CASSQLADENIQYF
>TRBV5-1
CASSTGTGPTGSNIQYF
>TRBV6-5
CASSEFQETQYF
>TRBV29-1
CSVAQGATSNQPQHF
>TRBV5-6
CANIFITLWETQYF
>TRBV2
CATRGGEGNQPQHF
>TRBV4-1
CASSLKTGRTYNEQFF
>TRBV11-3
CASSDRDQETQYF
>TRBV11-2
CASSLGPTVVTGELFF
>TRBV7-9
CASSRGTGEGYTF